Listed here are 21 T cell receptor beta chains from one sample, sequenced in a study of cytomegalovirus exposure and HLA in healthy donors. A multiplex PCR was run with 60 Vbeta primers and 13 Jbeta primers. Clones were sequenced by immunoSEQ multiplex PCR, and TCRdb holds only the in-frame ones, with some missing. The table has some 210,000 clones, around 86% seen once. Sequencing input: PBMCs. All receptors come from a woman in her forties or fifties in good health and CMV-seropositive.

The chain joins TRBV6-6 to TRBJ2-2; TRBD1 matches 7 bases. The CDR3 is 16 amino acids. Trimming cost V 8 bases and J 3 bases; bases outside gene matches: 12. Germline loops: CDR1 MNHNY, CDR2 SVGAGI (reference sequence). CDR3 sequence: CASVNRGQRYTGELFF. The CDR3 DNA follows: TGTGCCAGCGTGAACCGGGGACAGAGATACACCGGGGAGCTGTTTTTT.

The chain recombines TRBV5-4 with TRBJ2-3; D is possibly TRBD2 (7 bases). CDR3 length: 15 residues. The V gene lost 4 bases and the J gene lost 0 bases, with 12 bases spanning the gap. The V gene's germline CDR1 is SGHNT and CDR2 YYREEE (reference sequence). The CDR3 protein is CASSPPGGSTDTQYF. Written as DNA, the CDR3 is TGTGCCAGCAGCCCACCGGGGGGCAGCACAGATACGCAGTATTTT.

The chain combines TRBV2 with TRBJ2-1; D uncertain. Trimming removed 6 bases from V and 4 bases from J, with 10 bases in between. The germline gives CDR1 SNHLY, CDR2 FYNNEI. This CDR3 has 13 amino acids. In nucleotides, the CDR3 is TGTGCCAGCAGCCCCCGAGAGTACAATGAGCAGTTCTTC. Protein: CASSPREYNEQFF.

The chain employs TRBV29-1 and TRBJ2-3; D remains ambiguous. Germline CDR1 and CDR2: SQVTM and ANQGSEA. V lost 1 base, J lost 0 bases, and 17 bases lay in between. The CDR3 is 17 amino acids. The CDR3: CSVEGIATDSSTDTQYF. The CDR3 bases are TGCAGCGTTGAAGGAATTGCTACCGACTCTAGCACAGATACGCAGTATTTT.

This chain's CDR3 is CASSLWRQETQYF. DNA of the CDR3: TGTGCCAGCAGCTTATGGCGGCAAGAGACCCAGTACTTC. V and J are TRBV11-2 and TRBJ2-5; D unresolved. Trimming removed 2 bases at V and 2 bases at J, with 6 bases between. This CDR3 has 13 residues. Per the germline V gene, CDR1 is SGHAT and CDR2 is FQNNGV.

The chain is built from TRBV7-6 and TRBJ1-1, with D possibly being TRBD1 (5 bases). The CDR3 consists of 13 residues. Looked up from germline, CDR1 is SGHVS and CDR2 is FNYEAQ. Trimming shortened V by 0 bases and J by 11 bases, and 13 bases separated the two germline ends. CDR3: CASSLARGRRAFF. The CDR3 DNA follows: TGTGCCAGCAGCTTAGCGCGGGGGAGACGGGCTTTCTTT.

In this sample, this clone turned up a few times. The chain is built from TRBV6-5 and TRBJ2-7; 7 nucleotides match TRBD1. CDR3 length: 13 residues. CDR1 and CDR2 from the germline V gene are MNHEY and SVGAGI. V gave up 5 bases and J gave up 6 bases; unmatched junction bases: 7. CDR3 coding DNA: TGTGCCAGCAGTCACGACAGGGAAATCGAGCAGTACTTC. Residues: CASSHDREIEQYF.

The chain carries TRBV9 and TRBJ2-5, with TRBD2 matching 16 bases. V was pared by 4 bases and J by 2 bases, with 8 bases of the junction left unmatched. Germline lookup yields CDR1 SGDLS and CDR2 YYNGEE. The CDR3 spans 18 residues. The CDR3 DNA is TGTGCCAGCAGCACCCCGGGACTAGCGGGGGGGACTCAAGAGACCCAGTACTTC. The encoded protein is CASSTPGLAGGTQETQYF.

The CDR3 DNA follows: TGCGCCAGCAGCTCTACTAGCGGGGGAGGCTCCTACAATGAGCAGTTCTTC. Translating it yields CASSSTSGGGSYNEQFF. This chain uses TRBV5-1 with TRBJ2-1; TRBD2 matches 11 bases. Germline loops: CDR1 SGHRS, CDR2 YFSETQ. Trimming cost V 3 bases and J 0 bases; bases outside gene matches: 5. There are 17 residues in the CDR3.

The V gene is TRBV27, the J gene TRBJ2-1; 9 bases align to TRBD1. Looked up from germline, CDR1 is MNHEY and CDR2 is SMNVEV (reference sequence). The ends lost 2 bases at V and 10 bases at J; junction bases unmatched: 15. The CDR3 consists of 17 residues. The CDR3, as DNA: TGTGCCAGCAGTTTAGCGGTGGGGGGACAGGGATTTGGCGAGCAGTTCTTC. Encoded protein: CASSLAVGGQGFGEQFF.

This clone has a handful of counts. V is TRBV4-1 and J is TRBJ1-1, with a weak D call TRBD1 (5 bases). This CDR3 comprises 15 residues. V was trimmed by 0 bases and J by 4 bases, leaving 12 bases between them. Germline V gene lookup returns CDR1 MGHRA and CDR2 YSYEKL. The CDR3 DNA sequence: TGCGCCAGCAGCCAAGATACCAGGGATGCCACTGAAGCTTTCTTT. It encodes CASSQDTRDATEAFF.

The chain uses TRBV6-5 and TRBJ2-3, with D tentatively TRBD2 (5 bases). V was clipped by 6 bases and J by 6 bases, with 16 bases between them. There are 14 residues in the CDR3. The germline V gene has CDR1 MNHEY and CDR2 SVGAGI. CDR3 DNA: TGTGCCAGCAGGAGAGGGCCTGAAAAGGATACGCAGTATTTT. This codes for CASRRGPEKDTQYF.

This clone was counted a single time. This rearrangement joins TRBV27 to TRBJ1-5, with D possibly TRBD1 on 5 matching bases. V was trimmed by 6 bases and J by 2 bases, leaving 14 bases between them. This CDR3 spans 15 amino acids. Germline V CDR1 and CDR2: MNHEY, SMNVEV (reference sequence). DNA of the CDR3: TGTGCCAGCAGGGGGGAGGGTCGGGGCAATCAGCCCCAGCATTTT. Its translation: CASRGEGRGNQPQHF.

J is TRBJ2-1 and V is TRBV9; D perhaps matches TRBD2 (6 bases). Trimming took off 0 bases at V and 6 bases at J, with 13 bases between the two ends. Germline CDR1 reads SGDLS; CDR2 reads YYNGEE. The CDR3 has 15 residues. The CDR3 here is CASSVAWGVLNEQFF. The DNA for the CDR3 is TGTGCCAGCAGCGTAGCTTGGGGGGTTCTCAATGAGCAGTTCTTC.

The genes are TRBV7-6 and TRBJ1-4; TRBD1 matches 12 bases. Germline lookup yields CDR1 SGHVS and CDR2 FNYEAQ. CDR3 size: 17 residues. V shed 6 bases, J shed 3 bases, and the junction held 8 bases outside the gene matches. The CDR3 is CASSRGTGGMANEKLFF. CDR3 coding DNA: TGTGCCAGCAGTCGCGGGACAGGGGGCATGGCTAATGAAAAACTGTTTTTT.

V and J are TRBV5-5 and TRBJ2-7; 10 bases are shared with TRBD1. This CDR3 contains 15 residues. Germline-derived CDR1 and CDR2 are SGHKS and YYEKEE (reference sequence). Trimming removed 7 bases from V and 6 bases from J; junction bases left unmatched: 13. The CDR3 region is CASHMLGQGLVEQYF. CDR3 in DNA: TGTGCCAGCCACATGCTGGGACAGGGGTTAGTCGAGCAGTACTTC.

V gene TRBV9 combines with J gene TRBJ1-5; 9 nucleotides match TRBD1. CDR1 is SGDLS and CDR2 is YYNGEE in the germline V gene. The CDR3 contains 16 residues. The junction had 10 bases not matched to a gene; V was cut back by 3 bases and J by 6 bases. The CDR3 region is CASSGLDRGGSQPQHF. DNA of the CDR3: TGTGCCAGCAGCGGCTTGGACAGGGGAGGCAGTCAGCCCCAGCATTTT.

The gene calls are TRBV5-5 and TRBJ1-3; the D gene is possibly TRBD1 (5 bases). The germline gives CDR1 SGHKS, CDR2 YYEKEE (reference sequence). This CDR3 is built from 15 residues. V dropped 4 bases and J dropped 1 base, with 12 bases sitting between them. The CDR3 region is CASSHYGGSGNTIYF. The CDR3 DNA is TGTGCCAGCAGCCACTACGGGGGATCTGGAAACACCATATATTTT.

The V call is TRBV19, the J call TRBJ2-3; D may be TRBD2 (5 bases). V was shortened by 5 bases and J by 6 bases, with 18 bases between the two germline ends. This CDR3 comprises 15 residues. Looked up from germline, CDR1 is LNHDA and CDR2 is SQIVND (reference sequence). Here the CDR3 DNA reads TGTGCCAGTAGTTCCTCGGGATTGGGCCTGGATACGCAGTATTTT. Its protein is CASSSSGLGLDTQYF. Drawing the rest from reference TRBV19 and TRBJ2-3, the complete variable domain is DGGITQSPKYLFRKEGQNVTLSCEQNLNHDAMYWYRQDPGQGLRLIYYSQIVNDFQKGDIAEGYSVSREKKESFPLTVTSAQKNPTAFYLCASSSSGLGLDTQYFGPGTRLTVL.

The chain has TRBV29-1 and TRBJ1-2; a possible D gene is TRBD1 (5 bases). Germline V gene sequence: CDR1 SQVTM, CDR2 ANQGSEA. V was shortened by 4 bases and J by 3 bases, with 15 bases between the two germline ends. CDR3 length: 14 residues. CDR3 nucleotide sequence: TGCAGCGTTGGGCCCGGGACTGGGGACTATGGCTACACCTTC. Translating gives CSVGPGTGDYGYTF.

DNA of the CDR3: TGTGCCAGCAGTTTAGGGACAGGGGGTTCCTACGAGCAGTACTTC. It is translated as CASSLGTGGSYEQYF. V gene TRBV27 combines with J gene TRBJ2-7; 11 positions agree with TRBD1. The V gene end was trimmed by 2 bases and the J gene end by 1 base; junction bases not matched to a gene: 1. CDR3 size: 15 residues. Germline V gives CDR1 MNHEY, CDR2 SMNVEV (reference sequence).